This T cell receptor beta chain was captured in a study of T cell repertoires in cytomegalovirus infection. Study-level background: CMV epitopes that were recently identified and HLA-C-restricted were used alongside well-studied HLA-B-restricted ones. Public TCR beta signatures marked donors with CMV infection and the matching HLA.

TCRdb independently ran MiXCR on the reads; one entry per CDR3 protein. The sample yields roughly 220,000 distinct CDR3 sequences, approximately 38% seen once. Turning to this clonotype: Its antigen is as yet unknown.

Study-wide results and limits: Carriage of CMV together with the relevant HLA was identifiable through cumulative public TCR beta family frequency.

The CDR3 extends over 15 amino acids. Trimming at V came to 3 bases and at J to 4 bases, leaving 4 bases not matched to a gene. The germline CDR1 and CDR2 sequences are SGDLS and YYNGEE. The chain carries TRBV9 and TRBJ1-3; TRBD1 agrees at 10 bases. This TCR derives from a human donor in good health (CMV status not recorded). Some clones in this sample may be carry-over from other donors' samples. The sample here was CD8+ T cells from cultured PBMCs, taken from culture after CMV antigen stimulation. The CDR3 nucleotides are TGTGCCAGCAGCGGACAGGGGGCGCGGGGAAACACCATATATTTT. Translating it yields CASSGQGARGNTIYF.